The following is a T cell receptor beta chain sequence with its context. Its antigen remains unknown. From germline, CDR1 is MDHEN and CDR2 SYDVKM. This CDR3 spans 15 amino acids. Trimming stripped 2 bases from V and 3 bases from J, with 13 bases between. Using immunoSEQ multiplex PCR, the repertoire was profiled, and TCRdb retains in-frame clones only, with some absent. This table holds approximately 150,000 clones, approximately 90% found once. These data come from a study of T cell responses to AZD1222 COVID-19 vaccine. Study-wide results and caveats: Spike-specific TCR breadth and depth both grew after two AZD1222 doses. White British ancestry dominated among donors, who included more females, and clonal diversity was possibly underestimated.

The material was peripheral blood, obtained on day 0 of AZD1222 vaccination. The rearrangement uses TRBV28 and TRBJ1-2; D might be TRBD1 (5 bases). The sequence was obtained from an adult in good health. CDR3 amino acids: CASSLGEAGHYGYTF. CDR3 coding DNA: TGTGCCAGCAGTTTAGGGGAGGCGGGGCACTATGGCTACACCTTC.